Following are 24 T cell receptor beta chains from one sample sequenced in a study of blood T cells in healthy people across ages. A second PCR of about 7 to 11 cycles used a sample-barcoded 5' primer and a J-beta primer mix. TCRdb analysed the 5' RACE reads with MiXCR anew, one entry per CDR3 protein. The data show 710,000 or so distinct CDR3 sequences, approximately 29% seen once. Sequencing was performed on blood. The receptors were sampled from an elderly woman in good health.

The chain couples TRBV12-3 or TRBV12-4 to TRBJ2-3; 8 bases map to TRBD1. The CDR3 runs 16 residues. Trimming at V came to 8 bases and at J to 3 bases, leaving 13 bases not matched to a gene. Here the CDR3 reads CASAALGQGGTDTQYF. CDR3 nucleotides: TGTGCCAGCGCTGCACTTGGACAGGGCGGGACAGATACGCAGTATTTT.

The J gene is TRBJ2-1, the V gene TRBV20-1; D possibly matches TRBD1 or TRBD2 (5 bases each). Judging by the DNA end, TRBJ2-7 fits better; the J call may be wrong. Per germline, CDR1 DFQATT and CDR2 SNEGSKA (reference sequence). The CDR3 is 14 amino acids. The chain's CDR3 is CSATKGSSYNEQYF. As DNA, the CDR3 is TGCAGTGCCACGAAGGGGAGCTCCTACAATGAGCAGTACTTC.

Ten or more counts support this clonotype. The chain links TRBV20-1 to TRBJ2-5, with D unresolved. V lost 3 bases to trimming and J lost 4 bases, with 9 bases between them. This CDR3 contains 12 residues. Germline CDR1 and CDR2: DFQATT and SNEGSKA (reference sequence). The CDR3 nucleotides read TGCAGTGCTAGGGTTTTAGGAGAGACCCAGTACTTC. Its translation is CSARVLGETQYF.

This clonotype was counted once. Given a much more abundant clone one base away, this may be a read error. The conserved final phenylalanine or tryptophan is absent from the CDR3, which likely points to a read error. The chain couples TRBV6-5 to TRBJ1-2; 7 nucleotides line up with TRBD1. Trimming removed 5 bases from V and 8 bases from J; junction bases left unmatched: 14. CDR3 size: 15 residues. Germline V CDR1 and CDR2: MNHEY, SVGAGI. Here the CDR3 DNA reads TGTGCCAGCAGTGTTAAAGGGGGCGCGAGTCAAGGCTACACCCTC. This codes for CASSVKGGASQGYTL.

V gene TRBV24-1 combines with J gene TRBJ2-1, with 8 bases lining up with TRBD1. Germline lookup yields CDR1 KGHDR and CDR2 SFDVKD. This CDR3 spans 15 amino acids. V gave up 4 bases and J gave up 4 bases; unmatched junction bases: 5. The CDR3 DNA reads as TGTGCCACCAGTGACCCGGGACAGGAATACAATGAGCAGTTCTTC. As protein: CATSDPGQEYNEQFF.

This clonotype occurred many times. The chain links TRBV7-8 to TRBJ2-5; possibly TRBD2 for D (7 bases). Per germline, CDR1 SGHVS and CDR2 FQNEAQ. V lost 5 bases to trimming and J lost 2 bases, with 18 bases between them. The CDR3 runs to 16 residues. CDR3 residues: CASSRTVGGRQETQYF. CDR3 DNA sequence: TGTGCCAGCAGCCGGACTGTGGGGGGGCGGCAAGAGACCCAGTACTTC.

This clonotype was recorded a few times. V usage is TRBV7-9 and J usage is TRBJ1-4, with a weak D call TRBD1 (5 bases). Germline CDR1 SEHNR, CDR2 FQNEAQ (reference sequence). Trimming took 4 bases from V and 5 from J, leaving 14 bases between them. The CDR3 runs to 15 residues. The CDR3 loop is CASSSTTALNEKLFF. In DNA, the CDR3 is TGTGCCAGCAGCTCTACGACAGCCTTAAATGAAAAACTGTTTTTT.

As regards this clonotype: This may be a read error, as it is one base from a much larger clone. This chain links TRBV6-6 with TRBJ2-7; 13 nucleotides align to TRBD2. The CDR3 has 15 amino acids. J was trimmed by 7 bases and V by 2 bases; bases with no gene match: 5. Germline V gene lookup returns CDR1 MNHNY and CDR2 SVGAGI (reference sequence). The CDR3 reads CASSYVRGLAGEQYF. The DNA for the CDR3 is TGTGCCAGCAGTTACGTCCGGGGACTAGCGGGGGAGCAGTACTTC.

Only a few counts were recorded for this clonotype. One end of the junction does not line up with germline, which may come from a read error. As DNA, the CDR3 is TGTGCCGGTAGTACTGGGGCCGGCACAGATACGCAGTATTTT. Translation: CAGSTGAGTDTQYF. This chain links TRBV19 with TRBJ2-3; D perhaps matches TRBD1 (5 bases). CDR3 length equals 14 residues. Germline V gene data show CDR1 as LNHDA and CDR2 as SQIVND (reference sequence).

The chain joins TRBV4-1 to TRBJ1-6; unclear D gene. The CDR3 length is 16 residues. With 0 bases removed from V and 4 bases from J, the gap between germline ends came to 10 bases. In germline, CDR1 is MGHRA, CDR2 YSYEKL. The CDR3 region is CASSQDSARYNSPLHF. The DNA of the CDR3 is TGCGCCAGCAGCCAAGATTCGGCGCGTTATAATTCACCCCTCCACTTT.

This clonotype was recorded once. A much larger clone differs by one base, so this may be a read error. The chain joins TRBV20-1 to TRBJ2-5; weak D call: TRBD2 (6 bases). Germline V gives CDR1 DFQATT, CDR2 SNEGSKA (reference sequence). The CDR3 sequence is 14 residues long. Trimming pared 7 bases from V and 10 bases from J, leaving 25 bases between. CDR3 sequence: CSVHAMPGTGGQYF. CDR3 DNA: TGCAGTGTCCATGCCATGCCGGGGACCGGGGGCCAGTACTTC.

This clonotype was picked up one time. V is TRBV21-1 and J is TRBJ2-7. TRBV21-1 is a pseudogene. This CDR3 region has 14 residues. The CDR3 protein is CASSKEDSSYEQYF. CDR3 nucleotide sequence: TGTGCCAGCAGCAAAGAGGACAGTTCCTACGAGCAGTACTTC.

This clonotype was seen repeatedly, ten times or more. CDR3 in amino acids: CASSPGQGSEQYF. CDR3 nucleotides: TGCGCCAGCAGCCCGGGACAGGGCTCCGAGCAGTACTTC. This chain links TRBV5-1 with TRBJ2-7; 9 bases agree with TRBD1. Per the germline V gene, CDR1 is SGHRS and CDR2 is YFSETQ. The CDR3 is 13 amino acids. The junction had 5 bases not matched to a gene; V was cut back by 4 bases and J by 6 bases.

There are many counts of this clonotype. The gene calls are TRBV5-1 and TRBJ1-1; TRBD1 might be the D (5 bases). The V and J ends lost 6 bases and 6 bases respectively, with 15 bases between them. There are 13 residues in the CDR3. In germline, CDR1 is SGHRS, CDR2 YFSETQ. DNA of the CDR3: TGCGCCAGCACCCCCGCCAGGGCGGCTGAAGCTTTCTTT. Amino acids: CASTPARAAEAFF.

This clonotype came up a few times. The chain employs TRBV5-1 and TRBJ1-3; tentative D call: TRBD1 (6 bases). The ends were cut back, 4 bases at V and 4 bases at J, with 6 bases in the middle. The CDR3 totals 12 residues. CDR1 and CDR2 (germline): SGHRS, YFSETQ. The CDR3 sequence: CASSGTGNTIYF. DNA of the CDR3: TGCGCCAGCAGCGGGACAGGAAACACCATATATTTT.

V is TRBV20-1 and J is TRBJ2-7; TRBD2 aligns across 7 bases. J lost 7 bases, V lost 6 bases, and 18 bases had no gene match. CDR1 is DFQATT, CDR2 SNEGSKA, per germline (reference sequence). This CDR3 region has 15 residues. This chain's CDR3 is CSATGETSKFYEQYF. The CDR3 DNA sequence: TGCAGTGCGACGGGTGAGACTAGCAAGTTCTATGAGCAGTACTTC.

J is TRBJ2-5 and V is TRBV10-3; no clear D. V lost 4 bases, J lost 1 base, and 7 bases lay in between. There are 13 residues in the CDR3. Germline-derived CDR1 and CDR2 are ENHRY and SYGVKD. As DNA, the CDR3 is TGTGCCATCAGTGGGGCAGCCCAAGAGACCCAGTACTTC. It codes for CAISGAAQETQYF.

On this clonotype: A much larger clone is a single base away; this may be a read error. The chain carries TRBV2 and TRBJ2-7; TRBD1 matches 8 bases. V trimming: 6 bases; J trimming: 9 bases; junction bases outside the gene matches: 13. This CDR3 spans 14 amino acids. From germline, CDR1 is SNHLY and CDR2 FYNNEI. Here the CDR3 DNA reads TGTGCCAGCAGCGGTGGACAGGGTTTAGGGGGGCAGTACTTC. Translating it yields CASSGGQGLGGQYF.

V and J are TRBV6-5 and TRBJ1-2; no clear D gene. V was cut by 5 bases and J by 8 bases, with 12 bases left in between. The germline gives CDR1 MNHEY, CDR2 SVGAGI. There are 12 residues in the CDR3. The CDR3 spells CASSRTSGGYTF. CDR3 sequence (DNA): TGTGCCAGCAGTCGTACATCAGGAGGCTACACCTTC.

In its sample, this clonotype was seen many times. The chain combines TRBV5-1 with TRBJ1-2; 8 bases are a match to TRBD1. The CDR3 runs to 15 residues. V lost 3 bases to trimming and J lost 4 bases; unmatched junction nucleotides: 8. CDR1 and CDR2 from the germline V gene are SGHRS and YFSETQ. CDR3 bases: TGCGCCAGCAGCTCCGATACAGGGACAGGCTATGGCTACACCTTC. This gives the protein CASSSDTGTGYGYTF.

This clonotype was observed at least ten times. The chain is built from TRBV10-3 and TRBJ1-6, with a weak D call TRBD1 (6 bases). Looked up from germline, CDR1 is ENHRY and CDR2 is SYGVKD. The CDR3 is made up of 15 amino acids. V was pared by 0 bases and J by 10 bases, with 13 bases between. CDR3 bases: TGTGCCATCAGTGAGTCTGGCAGGGGAAGCTCACCCCTCCACTTT. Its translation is CAISESGRGSSPLHF.

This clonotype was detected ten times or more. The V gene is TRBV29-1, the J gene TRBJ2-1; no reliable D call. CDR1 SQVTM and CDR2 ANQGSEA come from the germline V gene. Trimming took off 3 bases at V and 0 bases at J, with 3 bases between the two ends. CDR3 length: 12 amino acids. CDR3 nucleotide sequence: TGCAGCGTTGAGCGCTCCTACAATGAGCAGTTCTTC. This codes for CSVERSYNEQFF.

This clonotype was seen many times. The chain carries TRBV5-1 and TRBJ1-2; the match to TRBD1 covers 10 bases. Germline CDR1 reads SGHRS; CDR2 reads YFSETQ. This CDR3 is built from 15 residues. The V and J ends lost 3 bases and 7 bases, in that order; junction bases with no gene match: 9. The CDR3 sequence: CASSSRQGADSGYTF. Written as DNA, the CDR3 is TGCGCCAGCAGCTCCAGACAGGGGGCCGATAGTGGCTACACCTTC. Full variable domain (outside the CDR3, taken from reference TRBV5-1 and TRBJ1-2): KAGVTQTPRYLIKTRGQQVTLSCSPISGHRSVSWYQQTPGQGLQFLFEYFSETQRNKGNFPGRFSGRQFSNSRSEMNVSTLELGDSALYLCASSSRQGADSGYTFGSGTRLTVV.

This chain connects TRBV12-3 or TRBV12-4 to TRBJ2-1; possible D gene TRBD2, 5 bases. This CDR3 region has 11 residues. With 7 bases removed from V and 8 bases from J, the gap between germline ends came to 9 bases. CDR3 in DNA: TGTGCCAGCACTCTAGCCTATGAGCAGTTCTTC. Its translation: CASTLAYEQFF.